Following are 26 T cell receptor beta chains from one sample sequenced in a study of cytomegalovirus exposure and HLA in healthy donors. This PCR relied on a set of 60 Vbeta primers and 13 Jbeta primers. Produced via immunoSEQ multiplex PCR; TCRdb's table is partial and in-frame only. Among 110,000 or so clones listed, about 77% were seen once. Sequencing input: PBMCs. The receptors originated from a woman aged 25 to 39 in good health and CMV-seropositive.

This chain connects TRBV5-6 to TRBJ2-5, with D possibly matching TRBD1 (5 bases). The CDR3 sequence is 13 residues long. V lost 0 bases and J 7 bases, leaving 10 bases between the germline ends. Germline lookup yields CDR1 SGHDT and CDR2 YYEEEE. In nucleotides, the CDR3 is TGTGCCAGCAGCTTGGAACAGGTTGGGACCCAGTACTTC. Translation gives CASSLEQVGTQYF.

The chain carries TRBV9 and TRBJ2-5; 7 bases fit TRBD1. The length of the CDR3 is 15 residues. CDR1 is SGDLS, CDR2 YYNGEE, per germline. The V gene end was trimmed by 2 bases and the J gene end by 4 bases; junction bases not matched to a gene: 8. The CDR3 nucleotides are TGTGCCAGCAGCGTCACAGGGGTTTTAGGAGAGACCCAGTACTTC. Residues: CASSVTGVLGETQYF.

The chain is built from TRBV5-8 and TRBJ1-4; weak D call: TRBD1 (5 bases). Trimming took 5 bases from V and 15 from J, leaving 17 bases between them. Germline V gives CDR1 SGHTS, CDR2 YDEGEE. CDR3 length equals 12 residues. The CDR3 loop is CASSRWTLAVFF. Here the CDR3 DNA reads TGTGCCAGCAGTCGTTGGACATTGGCGGTGTTTTTT.

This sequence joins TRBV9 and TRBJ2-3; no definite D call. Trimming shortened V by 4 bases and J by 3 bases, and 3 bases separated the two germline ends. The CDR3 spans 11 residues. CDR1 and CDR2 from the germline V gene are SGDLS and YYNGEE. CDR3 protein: CASSTTDTQYF. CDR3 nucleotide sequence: TGTGCCAGCAGCACAACAGATACGCAGTATTTT. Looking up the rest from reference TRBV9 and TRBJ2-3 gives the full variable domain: DSGVTQTPKHLITATGQRVTLRCSPRSGDLSVYWYQQSLDQGLQFLIQYYNGEERAKGNILERFSAQQFPDLHSELNLSSLELGDSALYFCASSTTDTQYFGPGTRLTVL.

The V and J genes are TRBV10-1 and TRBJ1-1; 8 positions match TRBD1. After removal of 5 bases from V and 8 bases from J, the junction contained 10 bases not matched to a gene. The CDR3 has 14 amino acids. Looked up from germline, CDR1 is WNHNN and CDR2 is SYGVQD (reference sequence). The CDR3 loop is CASSLGQGISEAFF. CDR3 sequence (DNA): TGCGCCAGCAGTCTTGGACAGGGTATATCCGAAGCTTTCTTT.

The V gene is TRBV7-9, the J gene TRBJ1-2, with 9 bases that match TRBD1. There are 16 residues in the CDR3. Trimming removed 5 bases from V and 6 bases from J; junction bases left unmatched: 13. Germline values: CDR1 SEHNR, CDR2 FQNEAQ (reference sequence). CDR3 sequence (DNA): TGTGCCAGCAGCAGTGGACAGGGGCTTTACCTGAATGGCTACACCTTC. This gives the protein CASSSGQGLYLNGYTF.

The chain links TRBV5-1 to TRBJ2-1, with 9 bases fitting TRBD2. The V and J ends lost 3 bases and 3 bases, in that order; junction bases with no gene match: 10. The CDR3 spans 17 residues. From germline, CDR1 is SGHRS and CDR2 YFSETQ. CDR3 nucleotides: TGCGCCAGCAGCTCGGTGCCAATAGCGGGAGACTACAATGAGCAGTTCTTC. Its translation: CASSSVPIAGDYNEQFF.

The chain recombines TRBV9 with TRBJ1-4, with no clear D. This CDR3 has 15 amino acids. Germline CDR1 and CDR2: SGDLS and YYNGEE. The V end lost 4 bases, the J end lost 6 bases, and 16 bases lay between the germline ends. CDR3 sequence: CASSPIGGLDEKLFF. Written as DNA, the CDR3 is TGTGCCAGCAGCCCGATAGGAGGGCTTGATGAAAAACTGTTTTTT.

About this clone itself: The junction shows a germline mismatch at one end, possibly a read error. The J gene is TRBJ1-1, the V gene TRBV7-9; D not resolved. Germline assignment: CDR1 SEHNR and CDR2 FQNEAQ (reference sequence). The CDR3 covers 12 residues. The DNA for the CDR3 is TGTTCCAGCAGCAGCGACGGGTTTGAAGCTTTCTTT. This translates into CSSSSDGFEAFF.

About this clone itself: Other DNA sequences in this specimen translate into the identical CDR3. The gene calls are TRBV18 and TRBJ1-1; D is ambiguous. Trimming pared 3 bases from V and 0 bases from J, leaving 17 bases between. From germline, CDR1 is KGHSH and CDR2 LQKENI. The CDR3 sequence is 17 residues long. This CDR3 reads CASSPPGAPAMNTEAFF. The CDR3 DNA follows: TGTGCCAGCTCACCCCCCGGAGCCCCCGCTATGAACACTGAAGCTTTCTTT.

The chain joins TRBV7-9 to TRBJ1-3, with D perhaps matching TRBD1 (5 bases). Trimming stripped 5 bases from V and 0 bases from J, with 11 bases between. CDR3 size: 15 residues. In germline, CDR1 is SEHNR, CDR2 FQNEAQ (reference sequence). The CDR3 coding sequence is TGTGCCAGCAGCCCCTACAGGAGCTCTGGAAACACCATATATTTT. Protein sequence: CASSPYRSSGNTIYF.

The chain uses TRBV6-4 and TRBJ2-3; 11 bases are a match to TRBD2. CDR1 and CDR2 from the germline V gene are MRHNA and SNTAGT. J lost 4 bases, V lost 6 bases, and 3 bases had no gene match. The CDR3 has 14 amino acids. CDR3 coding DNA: TGTGCCAGCAGCGGGACTAGCGGTTCAGATACGCAGTATTTT. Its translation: CASSGTSGSDTQYF.

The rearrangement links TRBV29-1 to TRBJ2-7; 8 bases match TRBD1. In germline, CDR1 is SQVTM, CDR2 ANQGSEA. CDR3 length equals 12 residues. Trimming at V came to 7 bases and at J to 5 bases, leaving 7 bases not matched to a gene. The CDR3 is CSGTGILNEQYF. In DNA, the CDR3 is TGCAGCGGGACAGGGATTCTCAACGAGCAGTACTTC.

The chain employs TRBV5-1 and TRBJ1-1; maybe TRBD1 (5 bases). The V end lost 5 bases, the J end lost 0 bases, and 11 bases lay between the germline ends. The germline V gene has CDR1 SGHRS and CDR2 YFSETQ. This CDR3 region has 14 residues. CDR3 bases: TGCGCCAGCAGAGGAGGGGCCTTGAACACTGAAGCTTTCTTT. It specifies CASRGGALNTEAFF.

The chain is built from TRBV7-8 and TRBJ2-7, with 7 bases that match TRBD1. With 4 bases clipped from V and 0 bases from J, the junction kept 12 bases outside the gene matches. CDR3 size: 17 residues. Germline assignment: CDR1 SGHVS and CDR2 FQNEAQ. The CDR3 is CASSSRQRGPYSYEQYF. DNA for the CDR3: TGTGCCAGCAGCTCGAGACAGAGGGGGCCCTACTCCTACGAGCAGTACTTC.

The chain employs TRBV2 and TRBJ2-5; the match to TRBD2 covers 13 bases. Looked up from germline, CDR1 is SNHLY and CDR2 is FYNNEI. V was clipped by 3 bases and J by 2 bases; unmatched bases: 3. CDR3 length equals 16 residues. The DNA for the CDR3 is TGTGCCAGCAGTGAGGGACTAGCGGGGAATCAAGAGACCCAGTACTTC. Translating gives CASSEGLAGNQETQYF. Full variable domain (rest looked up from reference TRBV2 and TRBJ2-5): EPEVTQTPSHQVTQMGQEVILRCVPISNHLYFYWYRQILGQKVEFLVSFYNNEISEKSEIFDDQFSVERPDGSNFTLKIRSTKLEDSAMYFCASSEGLAGNQETQYFGPGTRLLVL.

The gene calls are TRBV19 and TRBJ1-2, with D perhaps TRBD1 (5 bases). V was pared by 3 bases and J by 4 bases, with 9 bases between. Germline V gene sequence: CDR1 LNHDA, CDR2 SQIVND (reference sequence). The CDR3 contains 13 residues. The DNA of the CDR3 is TGTGCCAGTAGTATTGCGGGACTCTATGGCTACACCTTC. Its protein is CASSIAGLYGYTF. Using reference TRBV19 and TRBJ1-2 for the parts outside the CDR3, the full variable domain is DGGITQSPKYLFRKEGQNVTLSCEQNLNHDAMYWYRQDPGQGLRLIYYSQIVNDFQKGDIAEGYSVSREKKESFPLTVTSAQKNPTAFYLCASSIAGLYGYTFGSGTRLTVV.

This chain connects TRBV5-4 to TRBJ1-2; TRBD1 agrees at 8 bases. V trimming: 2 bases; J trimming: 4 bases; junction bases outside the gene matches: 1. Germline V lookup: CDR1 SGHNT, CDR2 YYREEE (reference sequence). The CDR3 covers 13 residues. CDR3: CASSFGTGYGYTF. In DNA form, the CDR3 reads TGTGCCAGCAGCTTTGGGACAGGCTATGGCTACACCTTC. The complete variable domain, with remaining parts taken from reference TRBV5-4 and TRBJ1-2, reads ETGVTQSPTHLIKTRGQQVTLRCSSQSGHNTVSWYQQALGQGPQFIFQYYREEENGRGNFPPRFSGLQFPNYSSELNVNALELDDSALYLCASSFGTGYGYTFGSGTRLTVV.

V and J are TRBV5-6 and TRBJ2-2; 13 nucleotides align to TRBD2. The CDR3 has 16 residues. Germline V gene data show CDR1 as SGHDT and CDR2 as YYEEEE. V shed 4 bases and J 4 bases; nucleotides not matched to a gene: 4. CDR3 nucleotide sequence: TGTGCCAGCAGCCCGGGACTAGCGGGACTCACCGGGGAGCTGTTTTTT. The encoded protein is CASSPGLAGLTGELFF.

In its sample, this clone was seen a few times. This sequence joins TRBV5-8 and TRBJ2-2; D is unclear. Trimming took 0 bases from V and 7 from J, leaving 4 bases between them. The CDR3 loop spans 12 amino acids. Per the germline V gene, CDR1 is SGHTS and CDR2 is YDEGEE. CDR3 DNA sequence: TGTGCCAGCAGCTTGGCCCGCGGGGAGCTGTTTTTT. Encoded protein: CASSLARGELFF.

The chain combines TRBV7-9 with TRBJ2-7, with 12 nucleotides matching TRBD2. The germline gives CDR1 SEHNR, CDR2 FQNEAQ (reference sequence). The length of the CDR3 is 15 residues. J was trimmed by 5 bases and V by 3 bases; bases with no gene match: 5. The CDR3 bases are TGTGCCAGCAGCTTGGTACTAGCGGGGGGACACGAGCAGTACTTC. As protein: CASSLVLAGGHEQYF.

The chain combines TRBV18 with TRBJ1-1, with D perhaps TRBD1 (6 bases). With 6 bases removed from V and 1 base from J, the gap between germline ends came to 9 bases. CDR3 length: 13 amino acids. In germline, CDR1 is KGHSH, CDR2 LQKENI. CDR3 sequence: CASSSDRNTEAFF. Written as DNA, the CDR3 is TGTGCCAGCTCGTCGGACAGGAACACTGAAGCTTTCTTT.

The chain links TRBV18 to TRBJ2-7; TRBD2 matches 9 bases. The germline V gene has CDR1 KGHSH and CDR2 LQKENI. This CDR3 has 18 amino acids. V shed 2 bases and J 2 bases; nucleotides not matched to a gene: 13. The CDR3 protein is CASSPYAIAGDTTYEQYF. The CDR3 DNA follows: TGTGCCAGCTCACCATATGCGATAGCGGGAGACACAACCTACGAGCAGTACTTC.

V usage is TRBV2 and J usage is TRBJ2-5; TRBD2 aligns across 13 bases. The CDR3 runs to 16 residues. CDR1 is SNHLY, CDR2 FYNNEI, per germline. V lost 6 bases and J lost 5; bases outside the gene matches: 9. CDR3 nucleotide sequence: TGTGCCAGCAGCGGACTAGCGGGGGTGTCCCGGGAGACCCAGTACTTC. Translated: CASSGLAGVSRETQYF.

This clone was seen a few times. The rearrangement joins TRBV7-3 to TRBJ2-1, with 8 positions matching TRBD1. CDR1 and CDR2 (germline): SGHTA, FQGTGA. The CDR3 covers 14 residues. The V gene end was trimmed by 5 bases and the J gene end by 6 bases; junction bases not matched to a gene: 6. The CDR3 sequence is CASSGQGRGNEQFF. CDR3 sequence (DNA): TGTGCCAGCAGCGGACAGGGTAGGGGCAATGAGCAGTTCTTC. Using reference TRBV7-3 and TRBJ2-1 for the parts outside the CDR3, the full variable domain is GAGVSQTPSNKVTEKGKYVELRCDPISGHTALYWYRQSLGQGPEFLIYFQGTGAADDSGLPNDRFFAVRPEGSVSTLKIQRTERGDSAVYLCASSGQGRGNEQFFGPGTRLTVL.

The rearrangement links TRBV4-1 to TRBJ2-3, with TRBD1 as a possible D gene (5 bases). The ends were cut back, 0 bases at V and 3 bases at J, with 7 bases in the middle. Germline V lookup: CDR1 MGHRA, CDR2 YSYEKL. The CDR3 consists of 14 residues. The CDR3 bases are TGCGCCAGCAGCCAAGATAGGGGAACAGATACGCAGTATTTT. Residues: CASSQDRGTDTQYF.